This entry is about one T cell receptor beta chain. In this sample, this clone turned up once. The target of this receptor is not known. Per-base quality was not reported, and no clone a single base away is much larger than it. The time point tag for this specimen amounts to: baseline before first vaccination. Vaccinee samples came from UK trials COV001 and COV002, including a single-blind randomized controlled phase 2/3 trial of AZD1222 (ChAdOx1 nCoV-19) in healthy adults. For TCRbeta chain sequencing, PBMC samples were collected from trial participants at day 0 and at day 28 after the second dose. The CDR3 regions of human TCRbeta chains were subjected to immunosequencing. The study's processing was this. TCRs in the repertoires were compared against a reference library of SARS-CoV-2-specific TCRs that had been generated with the MIRA antigen-specificity platform. Breadth was defined as the fraction of unique TCRs that were SARS-CoV-2-associated, and depth was defined as the fraction of total T cells that were SARS-CoV-2-associated. Using the MIRA data, each spike-specific TCR was mapped to the spike region that the TCR reacts to and placed in a CD4 or CD8 class. Log10-transformed breadth and depth values were compared by one-way ANOVA with Sidak's multiple comparisons tests. This immuneACCESS table, as held by TCRdb, lists in-frame sequences with V and J called but not all clones. Of the missing ones, under half trace to an unresolved V gene in checked studies; the others have no known cause. D and trimming come from the DNA, and the V and J calls and clone size come from that table. The table for this sample lists around 94,000 clones; about four fifths of them were counted only once. The leading ten clones occupy about 17% of the sample.

This entry comes from a study of T cell responses to AZD1222 COVID-19 vaccine (TCRdb year 2021). Some background on the complete study: AZD1222 recipients given second doses at about 4 weeks or at about 12 weeks were pooled, since spike-specific TCR depth and breadth were not found to differ between the two schedules. A total of 233 trial participants underwent TCR sequencing, of whom around 200 received two doses of AZD1222 and 26 received two doses of the MenACWY control vaccine. Trial participants were enrolled by age into 18-55, 56-69 and 70-plus year subgroups, with about 150, 28 and 57 TCR-sequenced participants respectively.

Spanning cysteine to phenylalanine, the CDR3 consists of 17 amino acids. The sequence is cut down to CDR3 DNA, 51 bases in frame from base 1. The V end loses 7 bases and the J end loses 3 bases, and a stretch of 21 bases separates them. The germline V gene yields KGHSY for CDR1 and FQNENV for CDR2. Beyond this particular receptor, the publication reports: Reportedly, close to half of the unique spike-specific TCRs recognized epitopes lying outside the regions that are mutated in the B.1.351 and B.1.1.7 variants. The whole spike protein was spanned by vaccine-associated CD4 TCRs, and dominant responses were seen in regions 160-218 and 743-854. Only five or six AZD1222 recipients were SARS-CoV-2 seropositive at baseline, limiting conclusions about previously exposed vaccinees. In the small 56-69-year group, the increase in depth fell short of significance, most likely because of low power. Participants were mostly white British, with more females than males. The authors suggested clonal diversity may have been underestimated. A significant rise in spike-specific TCR breadth and depth was observed after two AZD1222 doses relative to day 0 and relative to MenACWY recipients. Because no samples from the day 14 peak response were available, repertoires could be characterized only after the peak T cell response.

Recombination joined TRBV16 with TRBJ2-2; no D gene is confidently identified. The TCR sequence derives from an adult in good health. This material consisted of peripheral blood, taken on day 0 of AZD1222 vaccination. The DNA reads as follows: TGTGCCAGCACCTCCAAGGGAAAAACCATTTACACCGGGGAGCTGTTTTTT. Its protein reads: CASTSKGKTIYTGELFF.